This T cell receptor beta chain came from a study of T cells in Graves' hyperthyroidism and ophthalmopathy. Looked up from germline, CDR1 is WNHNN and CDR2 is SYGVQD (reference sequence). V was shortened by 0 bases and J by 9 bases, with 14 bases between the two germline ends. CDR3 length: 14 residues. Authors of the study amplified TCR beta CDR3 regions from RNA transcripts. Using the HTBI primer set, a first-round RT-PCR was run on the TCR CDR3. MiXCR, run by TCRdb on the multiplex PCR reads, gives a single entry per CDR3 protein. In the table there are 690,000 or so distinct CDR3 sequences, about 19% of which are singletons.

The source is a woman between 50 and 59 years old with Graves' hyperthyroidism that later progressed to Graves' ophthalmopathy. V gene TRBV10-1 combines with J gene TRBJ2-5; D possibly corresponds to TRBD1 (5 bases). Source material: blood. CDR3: CASSESSQGMSQYF. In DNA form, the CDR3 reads TGCGCCAGCAGTGAGTCTAGCCAGGGTATGTCCCAGTACTTC.